This TCR beta chain was identified during a study of persistence of HIV-infected CD4 T cells. Regarding this clone: Its antigen is as yet unknown.

Study-wide results and limits: Compared with CD3/CD28-stimulated cells, CMV- and Gag-responding cells showed lower TCRbeta richness.

An overlapping HIV-1 Gag peptide pool stimulated these cells at 0.95 to 1 ug/peptide/mL. Sorted nonresponding memory CD4+ T cells were CD40L-negative, CD69-negative, CD45RO-high. Donors were HIV-1-infected adults who began suppressive ART during chronic infection. Anti-CD28/CD49d costimulation, CD40-blocking antibody and enfuvirtide were given to CD8-depleted PBMCs for about 18 hours. Sequencing used immunoSEQ version 4 in survey mode. Genomic DNA was diluted to roughly 9.4 ng/uL, up to 1 ug per sample. The data were produced by immunoSEQ multiplex PCR, yet TCRdb's version contains in-frame clones alone and is incomplete. The sample records tens of thousands of clones, about 80% being singletons. Trimming took 0 bases from V and 8 from J, leaving 7 bases between them. Germline V CDR1 and CDR2: GTSNPN, SVGIG (reference sequence). The CDR3 is 11 amino acids.

The sample consisted of CD4+ T cells sorted from PBMCs after approximately 18-hour stimulation, taken from a patient who received antiretroviral therapy. This clonotype originated in an adult man with HIV who was CMV-seropositive. The V call is TRBV30, the J call TRBJ1-1; D is possibly TRBD1 (5 bases). CDR3 amino acids: CAWSVYREAFF. CDR3 nucleotides: TGTGCCTGGAGTGTGTACAGGGAAGCTTTCTTT. The full variable domain, its missing parts supplied by reference TRBV30 and TRBJ1-1, is SQTIHQWPATLVQPVGSPLSLECTVEGTSNPNLYWYRQAAGRGLQLLFYSVGIGQISSEVPQNLSASRPQDRQFILSSKKLLLSDSGFYLCAWSVYREAFFGQGTRLTVV.